Given below is one TCR beta chain in context. Its matching antigen is unknown. immunoSEQ multiplex PCR used an average of around 1,200 ng genomic DNA. Some clones are missing from TCRdb's copy, which holds only in-frame ones; the method was immunoSEQ multiplex PCR. The table lists around 25,000 clones. This specimen belongs to a study of T cells in women clearing cervical HPV infection. Findings and limits, study-wide: Cases and controls were distinguished at AUC just under 0.85 by richness and V genes. CIN3+ cases had significantly higher TCR repertoire richness than controls, but evenness did not differ.

MY09/MY11 PCR detected cervical HPV DNA; dot-blot assigned genotypes. This receptor was obtained from a woman between 18 and 70 years old with a cervical HPV16 infection that either progressed to CIN3+ or cleared (not recorded which). Sequencing was performed on blood buffy coat.

CDR3 in amino acids: CASSPGGAQIGDSPLHF. CDR3 DNA (partial): TGCGCCAGCAGCCCGGGGGGGGCGCAAATCGGTGATTCACCC. The chain uses TRBV5-1 and TRBJ1-6; tentatively, D is TRBD1 (6 bases). With the read ending 3 residues before the CDR3 end, the germline J gene is used to fill in that end. The CDR3 length is 17 residues. Trimming pared 4 bases from V and 8 bases from J, leaving 22 bases between. CDR1 and CDR2 (germline): SGHRS, YFSETQ.